These T cell receptor beta chains were read from a single sample in a study of cytomegalovirus exposure and HLA in healthy donors. Generated by immunoSEQ multiplex PCR, the TCRdb table keeps only in-frame clones and is missing some. This table holds 100,000 to 150,000 clones, about 74% found once. Sequenced: PBMCs. The receptors derive from a man aged 35 to 55 in good health and CMV-seropositive. Both conserved end residues are part of each CDR3.

>TRBJ1-3|TRBV28
CASSILTNSGNTIYF
>TRBJ1-2|TRBV7-9
CASSTTGHYGYTF
>TRBJ2-7|TRBV28
CASSSPGQGSSGRFYEQYF
>TRBJ1-4|TRBV6-1
CASSEALRQFKEKLFF
>TRBJ2-7|TRBV5-3
CARSQPLGAPTKQYF
>TRBJ2-5|TRBV27
CASSLSGQGLRGTQYF
>TRBJ2-2|TRBV6-5
CASGQGASTGELFF
>TRBJ1-2|TRBV20-1
CTPGTNYGYTF
>TRBJ2-1|TRBV28
CASRPTSGGQYNEQFF
>TRBJ2-3|TRBV28
CASSHTGGGTDTQYF
>TRBJ1-2|TRBV7-5
CARSSRGNYGYTF
>TRBJ1-4|TRBV5-1
CASSPGLKATNEKLFF
>TRBJ1-6|TRBV13
CASSKGDRIYNSPLHF
>TRBJ2-3|TRBV9
CASSATGFTDTQYF
>TRBJ2-5|TRBV2
CASSEVPSGRETQYF
>TRBJ2-3|TRBV19
CASSLKGLAGVSDTQYF
>TRBJ2-5|TRBV29-1
CSVEDTYRADYQETQYF
>TRBJ1-5|TRBV6-5
CASSYSRPGLGQPQHF
>TRBJ2-4|TRBV27
CASSRQGIENIQYF
>TRBJ1-1|TRBV6-5
CASSLQGGWNTEAFF
>TRBJ1-2|TRBV6-1
CASSEGQGLGYGYTF
>TRBJ2-1|TRBV7-9
CASSSGTGPEGEQFF
>TRBJ2-1|TRBV29-1
CSVVRTGTRVNEQFF
>TRBJ2-7|TRBV2
CASCINPPGTGPYEQYF
>TRBJ1-3|TRBV29-1
CSVEGGHTIYF
>TRBJ1-6|TRBV27
CASSLSRQGINSPLHF
>TRBJ2-1|TRBV2
CASSAEGGLRNEQFF
>TRBJ2-3|TRBV19
CASSPGGVADTQYF
>TRBJ2-3|TRBV28
CASSSGLAGQIDTQYF
>TRBJ1-3|TRBV5-1
CASSTDSPSGNTIYF
>TRBJ2-1|TRBV7-2
CASSFARTGPEQFF
>TRBJ1-4|TRBV18
CASSPPGQLHSATNEKLFF
>TRBJ2-3|TRBV7-2
CASSLGQGPRTDTQYF
>TRBJ1-4|TRBV28
CASSFDSLPNEKLFF
>TRBJ2-7|TRBV30
CAWSVPHKTYEQYF
>TRBJ1-2|TRBV7-9
CASSLEGANYGYTF
>TRBJ2-7|TRBV30
CAWSVDTPRGEQYF
>TRBJ2-2|TRBV19
CASSAYTGTENTGELFF
>TRBJ2-7|TRBV19
CASRDSYEQYF
>TRBJ2-7|TRBV10-1
CASSESSYEQYF
>TRBJ1-5|TRBV28
CASSARIYQPQHF
>TRBJ1-1|TRBV29-1
CSVGVDRVAFF
>TRBJ1-5|TRBV4-1
CASSQETGTGGPGQPQHF
>TRBJ2-1|TRBV7-9
CASSRGQLVDNEQFF
>TRBJ1-5|TRBV6-6
CASSPTGSNQPQHF
>TRBJ1-2|TRBV18
CASSPYSHTQGSSGYTF
>TRBJ1-1|TRBV7-8
CASSFAGGMNTEAFF
>TRBJ2-7|TRBV5-4
CASSLRSGGAYEQYF
>TRBJ1-2|TRBV5-5
CASSRVSEGGYTF
>TRBJ2-1|TRBV19
CASSFGKLEQFF
>TRBJ2-7|TRBV5-1
CASSSRDRGPHEQYF
>TRBJ1-2|TRBV5-1
CASSPPQGGYGYTF
>TRBJ2-5|TRBV5-1
CASSLDPSGGRETQYF
>TRBJ2-5|TRBV5-1
CASSLEGGLETQYF
>TRBJ1-5|TRBV5-1
CASSLEFGRNQPQHF